This TCR beta chain was documented in a study of T cell responses to AZD1222 COVID-19 vaccine. The study's findings and limits: Compared with day 0, the breadth and depth of the Spike-specific TCR repertoire rose significantly after two doses of AZD1222. Nearly half of the spike-specific TCRs reportedly recognize variant regions that carry no mutations. All repertoire sampling was performed exclusively after the peak T cell response. Clonal diversity may have been underestimated, and the donors were mostly white British, with more females than males.

In its sample, this clone was seen once. Its antigen is currently unknown. Germline V lookup: CDR1 KGHDR, CDR2 SFDVKD. This CDR3 has 20 amino acids. V shed 4 bases and J 6 bases; nucleotides not matched to a gene: 21. TCRdb keeps only in-frame clones here, not all; method: immunoSEQ multiplex PCR. The sample contains 75,000 to 90,000 clones, more than 75% of which appear only once. The sample was peripheral blood, taken on day 0 of AZD1222 vaccination. The source is an adult in good health. This chain connects TRBV24-1 to TRBJ2-1; 9 nucleotides line up with TRBD2. The CDR3, as DNA: TGTGCCACCAGTGAAAGCACGGCGCGGGGGGGCCAGCATCGGGGCAATGAGCAGTTCTTC. This encodes CATSESTARGGQHRGNEQFF.